This T cell receptor beta chain is drawn from a study of blood T cell repertoires in COVID-19. The CDR3 is 12 residues long. The germline gives CDR1 GTSNPN, CDR2 SVGIG (reference sequence). With 4 bases removed from V and 8 bases from J, the gap between germline ends came to 11 bases. Measured with immunoSEQ multiplex PCR; TCRdb has only the in-frame clones, and not every one. This sample has approximately 260,000 clones; around four fifths occur once, and the top ten carry under 4.5%. Sequenced: peripheral blood. The sequence derives from a woman between 40 and 55 years old with active or convalescent COVID-19. The chain couples TRBV30 to TRBJ1-4; D perhaps matches TRBD1 (6 bases). DNA of the CDR3: TGTGCCTGGACCCGCGGACAGGAAAAACTGTTTTTT. Its protein is CAWTRGQEKLFF. The full variable domain, completed using reference TRBV30 and TRBJ1-4, is SQTIHQWPATLVQPVGSPLSLECTVEGTSNPNLYWYRQAAGRGLQLLFYSVGIGQISSEVPQNLSASRPQDRQFILSSKKLLLSDSGFYLCAWTRGQEKLFFGSGTQLSVL.